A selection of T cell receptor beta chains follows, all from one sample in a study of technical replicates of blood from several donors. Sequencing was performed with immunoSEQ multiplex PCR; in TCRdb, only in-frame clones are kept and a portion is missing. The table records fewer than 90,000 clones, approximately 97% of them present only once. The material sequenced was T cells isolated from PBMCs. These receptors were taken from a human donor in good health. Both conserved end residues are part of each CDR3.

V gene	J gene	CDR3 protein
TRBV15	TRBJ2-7	CATSRVPDRGYEQYF
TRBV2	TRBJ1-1	CASITWSDRGEAFF
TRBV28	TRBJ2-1	CASSGARREDEQFF
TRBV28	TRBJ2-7	CASSFILLAGGTNYEQYF
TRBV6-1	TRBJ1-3	CASSEARGPGNTIYF
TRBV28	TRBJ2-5	CASNMLIGEGKEETQYF
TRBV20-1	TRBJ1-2	CSARLYGYTF
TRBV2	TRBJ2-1	CASSAVSGGYNEQFF
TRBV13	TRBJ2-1	CASSLTGGSYNEQFF
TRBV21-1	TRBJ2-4	CASKTQGWPNIQYF
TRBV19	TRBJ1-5	CASSDLSGGNQPQHF